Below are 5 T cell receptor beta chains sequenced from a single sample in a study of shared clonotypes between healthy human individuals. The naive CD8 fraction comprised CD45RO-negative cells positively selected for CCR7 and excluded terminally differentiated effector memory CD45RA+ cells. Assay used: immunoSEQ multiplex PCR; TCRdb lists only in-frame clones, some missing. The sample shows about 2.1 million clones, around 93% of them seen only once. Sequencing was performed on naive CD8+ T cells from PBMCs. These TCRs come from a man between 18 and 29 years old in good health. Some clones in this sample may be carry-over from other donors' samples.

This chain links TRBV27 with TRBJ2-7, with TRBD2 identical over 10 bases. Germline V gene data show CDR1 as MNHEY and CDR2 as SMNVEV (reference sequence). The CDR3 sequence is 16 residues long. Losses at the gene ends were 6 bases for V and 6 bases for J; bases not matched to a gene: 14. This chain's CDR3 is CASSPRLGLAATEQYF. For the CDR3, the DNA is TGTGCCAGCAGCCCGCGGTTAGGACTAGCGGCGACCGAGCAGTACTTC.

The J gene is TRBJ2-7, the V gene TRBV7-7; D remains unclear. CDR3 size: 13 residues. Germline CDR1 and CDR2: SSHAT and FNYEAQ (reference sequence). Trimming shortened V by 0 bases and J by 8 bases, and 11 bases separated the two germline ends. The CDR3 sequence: CASSLAPPEKQYF. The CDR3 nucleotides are TGTGCCAGCAGCTTAGCACCACCTGAAAAGCAGTACTTC. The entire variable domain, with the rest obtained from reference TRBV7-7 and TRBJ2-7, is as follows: GAGVSQSPRYKVTKRGQDVTLRCDPISSHATLYWYQQALGQGPEFLTYFNYEAQPDKSGLPSDRFSAERPEGSISTLTIQRTEQRDSAMYRCASSLAPPEKQYFGPGTRLTVT.

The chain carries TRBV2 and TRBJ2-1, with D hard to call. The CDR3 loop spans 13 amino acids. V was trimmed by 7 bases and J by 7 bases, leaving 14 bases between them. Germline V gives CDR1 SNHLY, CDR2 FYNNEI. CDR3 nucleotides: TGTGCCAGCACTTGGGCCCTGCGGAATGAGCAGTTCTTC. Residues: CASTWALRNEQFF.

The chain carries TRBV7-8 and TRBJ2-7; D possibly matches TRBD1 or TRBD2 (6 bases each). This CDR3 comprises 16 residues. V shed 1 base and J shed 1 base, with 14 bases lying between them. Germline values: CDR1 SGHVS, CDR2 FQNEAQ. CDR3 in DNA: TGTGCCAGCAGCTTAGGACAGGAGGGGGGTTCCTACGAGCAGTACTTC. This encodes CASSLGQEGGSYEQYF.

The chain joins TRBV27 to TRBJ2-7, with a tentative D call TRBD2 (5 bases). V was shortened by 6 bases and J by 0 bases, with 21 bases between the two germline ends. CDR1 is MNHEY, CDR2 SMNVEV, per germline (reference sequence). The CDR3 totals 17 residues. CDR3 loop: CASSQGSDGYRSYEQYF. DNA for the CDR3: TGTGCCAGCAGCCAAGGGAGCGACGGGTATCGCTCCTACGAGCAGTACTTC.